Below, one T cell receptor (beta chain) is given with its context. What it binds is unknown. This sample was included in a study of T cell responses to AZD1222 COVID-19 vaccine. The CDR3 covers 13 residues. Germline assignment: CDR1 KGHSH and CDR2 LQKENI. The V gene lost 4 bases and the J gene lost 4 bases, with 11 bases spanning the gap. TCRdb's copy holds only in-frame clones and misses some; the assay was immunoSEQ multiplex PCR. Of about 150,000 clones in the sample, roughly nine tenths were seen once. Whole-study findings and limits: The repertoires were collected only after the peak T cell response. Spike-specific TCR breadth and depth were elevated following two AZD1222 doses.

Sequenced material: peripheral blood, taken on day 0 of AZD1222 vaccination. The chain employs TRBV18 and TRBJ2-7; D gene uncertain. The receptor comes from an adult in good health. The DNA of the CDR3 is TGTGCCAGCTCACTAAACGACGGGTACGAGCAGTACTTC. Translated, it gives CASSLNDGYEQYF.